This TCR beta chain comes out of a study of CD8 T cells in Susac syndrome. Turning to this clonotype: Its specificity is not known.

RNA was extracted with the RNeasy kit, and a quantity of roughly 0.45 to 1 ug was reverse transcribed using random hexamers. By means of immunoSEQ multiplex PCR, TCR beta CDR3 spanning 54 Vbeta and 13 Jbeta underwent amplification. TCRdb called the immunoSEQ multiplex PCR reads again in MiXCR, with one record for every CDR3 protein. Here the sample spans roughly 200,000 distinct CDR3 sequences, 90% to 95% being singletons. This CDR3 is 17 amino acids long. The germline V gene has CDR1 SGDLS and CDR2 YYNGEE. The junction had 7 bases not matched to a gene; V was cut back by 0 bases and J by 6 bases. Study-level points and caveats: When the CD4+ T cell repertoires of patients with Susac syndrome were examined, they did not show any clonal expansion.

The genes are TRBV9 and TRBJ2-1, with 12 bases matching TRBD2. The receptor was isolated from a human donor with Susac syndrome. Sequenced material: CD4+ T cells from PBMCs. The CDR3 coding sequence is TGTGCCAGCAGCGTAGAAGGGACTAGCGGGTTCCTCAATGAGCAGTTCTTC. This translates into CASSVEGTSGFLNEQFF. Variable domain in full (rest from reference TRBV9 and TRBJ2-1): DSGVTQTPKHLITATGQRVTLRCSPRSGDLSVYWYQQSLDQGLQFLIQYYNGEERAKGNILERFSAQQFPDLHSELNLSSLELGDSALYFCASSVEGTSGFLNEQFFGPGTRLTVL.